This TCR beta chain was recovered during a study of T-cell reconstitution after alpha-beta-depleted transplantation in children. The study, taken as a whole, reports: Fresh T-cell production supplied most of the T-cell counts and diversity seen one year after transplant. Surviving thymic progenitors and recipient T cells were the source of high TCRbeta diversity at day 60 in some patients. Expanded graft clones, several hundred of them, were reportedly the source of alpha-beta T cells about two months after transplant.

This clonotype was found a few times. Its specificity is not known. CDR1 is SEHNR, CDR2 FQNEAQ, per germline (reference sequence). This CDR3 has 12 amino acids. The V gene lost 5 bases and the J gene lost 15 bases, with 17 bases spanning the gap. Preparing the TCRbeta library involved the use of unique molecular identifiers. MiXCR, applied by TCRdb to the PCR reads, yields one record per CDR3 protein. This sample has 350,000 to 500,000 distinct CDR3 sequences; approximately 42% occur once, and the top ten carry 27%. The source of this sequence is a girl aged 2 to 9 with aplastic anemia, due to receive a stem cell transplant. The V call is TRBV7-9, the J call TRBJ1-5; TRBD1 is a possible D gene (5 bases). Specimen: PBMCs, collected before TCRalphabeta/CD19-depleted stem cell transplant. The CDR3 spells CASSPIDSRRHF. In DNA form, the CDR3 reads TGTGCCAGCAGCCCTATCGACAGCCGTCGGCATTTT.